Each of the 11 T cell receptor beta chains below was sequenced from the same sample in a study of cytomegalovirus exposure and HLA in healthy donors (TCRdb year 2017). Receptor libraries were prepared by the immunoSEQ multiplex PCR assay. For the multiplex PCR, a mixture combining 60 forward primers for TCR Vbeta segments and 13 reverse primers for TCR Jbeta segments was used. Imported from immuneACCESS, the table was reduced by TCRdb to in-frame sequences with V and J called. These copies leave out some clones; in studies compared against another copy, an unresolved V gene accounts for under half, and the cause of the remainder is not known. The sample table records roughly 120,000 clones; 67% of these occur just once. The ten top clones hold 7.5% to 9% of the sample. Sequenced material: PBMCs. All receptors derive from a man aged 18 to 30 in good health and CMV-seropositive.

The chain combines TRBV6-4 with TRBJ2-3, with TRBD2 as a possible D gene (6 bases). Trimming pared 3 bases from V and 5 bases from J, leaving 15 bases between. The CDR3 has 15 amino acids. Germline-derived CDR1 and CDR2 are MRHNA and SNTAGT. In nucleotides, the CDR3 is TGTGCCAGCAGTGATGGCGGGATCCCTGTAGATACGCAGTATTTT. This gives the protein CASSDGGIPVDTQYF.

This clone was counted only a few times. This chain joins TRBV19 and TRBJ1-5, with D possibly being TRBD1 (5 bases). This CDR3 has 19 amino acids. Germline values: CDR1 LNHDA, CDR2 SQIVND (reference sequence). Trimming pared 0 bases from V and 5 bases from J, leaving 23 bases between. The CDR3 region is CASSIDLGGEGSFYQPQHF. The DNA of the CDR3 is TGTGCCAGTAGTATAGATCTTGGGGGGGAAGGATCCTTTTATCAGCCCCAGCATTTT.

This clone turned up a few times. The chain couples TRBV28 to TRBJ1-1; D ambiguous. V gave up 4 bases and J gave up 0 bases, with 6 bases separating them. Looked up from germline, CDR1 is MDHEN and CDR2 is SYDVKM. The CDR3 is made up of 13 amino acids. CDR3: CASSWAVNTEAFF. The CDR3 bases are TGTGCCAGCAGTTGGGCAGTGAACACTGAAGCTTTCTTT.

The genes are TRBV2 and TRBJ2-7; 11 bases agree with TRBD1. Trimming at V came to 8 bases and at J to 3 bases, leaving 6 bases not matched to a gene. CDR1 and CDR2 (germline): SNHLY, FYNNEI. The CDR3 is 14 residues long. This chain's CDR3 is CASGKGQGVYEQYF. The CDR3 DNA is TGTGCCAGCGGAAAGGGACAGGGGGTCTACGAGCAGTACTTC.

This clone occurred a few times. The chain links TRBV7-9 to TRBJ2-3; D gene unclear. The germline gives CDR1 SEHNR, CDR2 FQNEAQ (reference sequence). Trimming cost V 5 bases and J 6 bases, with 9 bases left between them. The CDR3 runs 12 residues. CDR3 bases: TGTGCCAGCAGCCTCGGGTGGGATACGCAGTATTTT. As protein: CASSLGWDTQYF.

J is TRBJ2-7 and V is TRBV28, with D maybe TRBD2 (6 bases). Germline V gene sequence: CDR1 MDHEN, CDR2 SYDVKM. The CDR3 loop spans 17 amino acids. Trimming shortened V by 5 bases and J by 3 bases, and 23 bases separated the two germline ends. In DNA form, the CDR3 reads TGTGCCAGCAGTCTTCTCGGCGGGGCAGATCCTAACTACGAGCAGTACGTC. It encodes CASSLLGGADPNYEQYV.

This chain joins TRBV7-9 and TRBJ1-5; 8 positions match TRBD1. V dropped 5 bases and J dropped 6; count of bases not matched to a gene: 6. The CDR3 runs to 14 residues. CDR1 is SEHNR, CDR2 FQNEAQ, per germline (reference sequence). The CDR3 DNA reads TGTGCCAGCAGCCAGACAGGGGTATCTCAGCCCCAGCATTTT. This encodes CASSQTGVSQPQHF. Together with reference TRBV7-9 and TRBJ1-5, the CDR3 gives the full variable domain: DTGVSQNPRHKITKRGQNVTFRCDPISEHNRLYWYRQTLGQGPEFLTYFQNEAQLEKSRLLSDRFSAERPKGSFSTLEIQRTEQGDSAMYLCASSQTGVSQPQHFGDGTRLSIL.

This chain uses TRBV11-2 with TRBJ2-3, with D possibly being TRBD2 (6 bases). Germline V CDR1 and CDR2: SGHAT, FQNNGV. This CDR3 is built from 14 residues. Trimming left V 4 bases short and J 5 bases short, with 13 bases between. DNA for the CDR3: TGTGCCAGCAGCTCGTACGGGGGTAGAGATACGCAGTATTTT. Residues: CASSSYGGRDTQYF.

The CDR3 DNA sequence: TGTGCCAGCGCGGTGGAGGATGGGTACACTGAAGCTTTCTTT. Residues: CASAVEDGYTEAFF. The V and J genes are TRBV6-5 and TRBJ1-1; D is ambiguous. V gave up 8 bases and J gave up 3 bases, with 16 bases separating them. This CDR3 is 14 amino acids long. CDR1 and CDR2 from the germline V gene are MNHEY and SVGAGI.

The chain combines TRBV6-5 with TRBJ2-1; TRBD2 aligns across 10 bases. CDR3 length equals 15 residues. Germline trimming cut 2 bases from V and 7 bases from J; bases unmatched to any gene: 5. Germline CDR1 reads MNHEY; CDR2 reads SVGAGI. The CDR3 region has the DNA TGTGCCAGCAGTTACAGAGCGGGGGGGCCAAATGAGCAGTTCTTC. Amino acid sequence: CASSYRAGGPNEQFF.

J is TRBJ1-6 and V is TRBV5-1; D not certain. The V end lost 7 bases, the J end lost 0 bases, and 17 bases lay between the germline ends. The V gene's germline CDR1 is SGHRS and CDR2 YFSETQ. This CDR3 comprises 17 residues. CDR3 sequence reads: CASSRQAQSSYNSPLHF. The DNA for the CDR3 is TGCGCCAGCTCCAGGCAGGCACAAAGCTCCTATAATTCACCCCTCCACTTT. The whole variable domain, remainder taken from reference TRBV5-1 and TRBJ1-6, is KAGVTQTPRYLIKTRGQQVTLSCSPISGHRSVSWYQQTPGQGLQFLFEYFSETQRNKGNFPGRFSGRQFSNSRSEMNVSTLELGDSALYLCASSRQAQSSYNSPLHFGNGTRLTVT.